These T cell receptor beta chains were read from a single sample in a study of blood T cell repertoires in COVID-19. The repertoire was sequenced with immunoSEQ multiplex PCR; TCRdb's copy has only in-frame clones and lacks some. The repertoire holds 200,000 or so clones, with 75% to 85% as singletons. The specimen sequenced was peripheral blood. All receptors come from a human donor in a cohort sampled during active COVID-19. Each CDR3 is given with its conserved first and last residue. Each record gives: V gene, clone size, J gene, D gene, CDR3 DNA, CDR3 protein. A D gene is named only where the DNA matches it firmly. Clone size is not always given. Where it is, it says once, few, many or a class for expanded clones.

v_call: TRBV2; clone_size: NA; j_call: TRBJ1-4; d_call: NA; cdr3_nt: TGTGCCAGCAGTCGACAGGTGCTTGAAAAACTGTTTTTT; cdr3_aa: CASSRQVLEKLFF
v_call: TRBV4-1; clone_size: NA; j_call: TRBJ2-7; d_call: TRBD2; cdr3_nt: TGCGCCAGCAGCCAAGCCAGAGCGGGAGCATTTGAGCAGTACTTC; cdr3_aa: CASSQARAGAFEQYF
v_call: TRBV6-2/TRBV6-3; clone_size: NA; j_call: TRBJ1-1; d_call: NA; cdr3_nt: TGTGCCAGCAGTTATGAGGGATATACTGAAGCTTTCTTT; cdr3_aa: CASSYEGYTEAFF
v_call: TRBV18; clone_size: few; j_call: TRBJ2-7; d_call: NA; cdr3_nt: TGTGCCAGCTCACCACCGGACTGGAACTACGAGCAGTACTTC; cdr3_aa: CASSPPDWNYEQYF
v_call: TRBV30; clone_size: NA; j_call: TRBJ1-5; d_call: TRBD1; cdr3_nt: TGTGCCTGGAGTAGACAGGGGGCCCAGCCCCAGCATTTT; cdr3_aa: CAWSRQGAQPQHF
v_call: TRBV7-9; clone_size: NA; j_call: TRBJ2-1; d_call: TRBD2; cdr3_nt: TGTGCCAGCAGCTTAGTTGAAGTAGCGGGCCGAAATGAGCAGTTCTTC; cdr3_aa: CASSLVEVAGRNEQFF
v_call: TRBV28; clone_size: few; j_call: TRBJ1-2; d_call: NA; cdr3_nt: TGTGCCAGCAGTCTAGGGGCAGGGACGTCGGGGGGCTATGGCTACACCTTC; cdr3_aa: CASSLGAGTSGGYGYTF
v_call: TRBV7-2; clone_size: NA; j_call: TRBJ1-1; d_call: NA; cdr3_nt: TGTGCCAGCAGCTTAGTTGGCGGGGTAATGAACACTGAAGCTTTCTTT; cdr3_aa: CASSLVGGVMNTEAFF
v_call: TRBV5-4; clone_size: NA; j_call: TRBJ2-7; d_call: TRBD1; cdr3_nt: TGTGCCAGCAGCTTTAAGACAGGGGGTTTATACGAGCAGTACTTC; cdr3_aa: CASSFKTGGLYEQYF
v_call: TRBV28; clone_size: NA; j_call: TRBJ2-2; d_call: TRBD1; cdr3_nt: TGTGCCAGCAGTTTTTCCAGGGGGCATTCCGGGGAGCTGTTTTTT; cdr3_aa: CASSFSRGHSGELFF
v_call: TRBV19; clone_size: NA; j_call: TRBJ2-5; d_call: NA; cdr3_nt: TGTGCCAGTAGTCGCCTCGACAGCCAAGAGACCCAGTACTTC; cdr3_aa: CASSRLDSQETQYF
v_call: TRBV18; clone_size: NA; j_call: TRBJ2-1; d_call: TRBD1; cdr3_nt: TGTGCCAGCTCCCCGGGACAGGGCTACAATGAGCAGTTCTTC; cdr3_aa: CASSPGQGYNEQFF
v_call: TRBV5-1; clone_size: NA; j_call: TRBJ2-2; d_call: TRBD2; cdr3_nt: TGCGCCAGCAGCTTGGTAGCGGGAGAAGCCGGGGAGCTGTTTTTT; cdr3_aa: CASSLVAGEAGELFF
v_call: TRBV28; clone_size: NA; j_call: TRBJ2-7; d_call: TRBD2; cdr3_nt: TGTGCCAGCAGTTTAGGCGGGGGGACTTTCCACGAGCAGTACTTC; cdr3_aa: CASSLGGGTFHEQYF
v_call: TRBV18; clone_size: once; j_call: TRBJ2-7; d_call: NA; cdr3_nt: TGTGCCAGCTCACCCGCGGAGGGGTCATACGAGCAGTACTTC; cdr3_aa: CASSPAEGSYEQYF
v_call: TRBV7-9; clone_size: few; j_call: TRBJ2-7; d_call: TRBD2; cdr3_nt: TGTGCCAGCAGCTCAACTAGCGGGAGGTACGAGCAGTACTTC; cdr3_aa: CASSSTSGRYEQYF
v_call: TRBV5-6; clone_size: NA; j_call: TRBJ1-2; d_call: NA; cdr3_nt: TGTGCCAGCAGCTTGGCCTCAGGGTGGGGAGGCTACACCTTC; cdr3_aa: CASSLASGWGGYTF
v_call: TRBV9; clone_size: NA; j_call: TRBJ2-3; d_call: TRBD2; cdr3_nt: TGTGCCAGCAGCGTTTCAGCGGGAGAAGGCACAGATACGCAGTATTTT; cdr3_aa: CASSVSAGEGTDTQYF
v_call: TRBV7-2; clone_size: NA; j_call: TRBJ2-2; d_call: NA; cdr3_nt: TGTGCCAGCAGCTTAGAGAGAAACACCGGGGAGCTGTTTTTT; cdr3_aa: CASSLERNTGELFF
v_call: TRBV27; clone_size: once; j_call: TRBJ2-7; d_call: TRBD2; cdr3_nt: TGTGCCAGCAGTCTGAGCAGCGGGGCAACCTACGAGCAGTACTTC; cdr3_aa: CASSLSSGATYEQYF
v_call: TRBV15; clone_size: NA; j_call: TRBJ2-5; d_call: TRBD1; cdr3_nt: TGTGCCACCAGCAAACCTCGACAGGGGACAGAGACCCAGTACTTC; cdr3_aa: CATSKPRQGTETQYF
v_call: TRBV15; clone_size: NA; j_call: TRBJ1-4; d_call: NA; cdr3_nt: TGTGCCACCAGCAGAGACCAGGGTCCTAATGAAAAACTGTTTTTT; cdr3_aa: CATSRDQGPNEKLFF
v_call: TRBV18; clone_size: NA; j_call: TRBJ2-7; d_call: TRBD1; cdr3_nt: TGTGCCAGCTCACTACAGGGACAGGACTACTACGAGCAGTACTTC; cdr3_aa: CASSLQGQDYYEQYF
v_call: TRBV12-3/TRBV12-4; clone_size: NA; j_call: TRBJ2-1; d_call: TRBD2; cdr3_nt: TGTGCCAGCAGTTTTAGCGGGAGAGGGGGGCTCTTC; cdr3_aa: CASSFSGRGGLF
v_call: TRBV7-9; clone_size: NA; j_call: TRBJ1-2; d_call: TRBD1; cdr3_nt: TGTGCCAGCAGCTGGGACAGGGGGATAGGTGGCTACACCTTC; cdr3_aa: CASSWDRGIGGYTF
v_call: TRBV7-9; clone_size: NA; j_call: TRBJ1-2; d_call: NA; cdr3_nt: TGTGCCAGCAGCTTAGAAAGCACAGTCGTATCTGGCTACACCTTC; cdr3_aa: CASSLESTVVSGYTF
v_call: TRBV5-1; clone_size: NA; j_call: TRBJ2-5; d_call: NA; cdr3_nt: TGCGCCAGCAGCTCCCAGGGAGCTCTGGGAGGAGAGACCCAGTACTTC; cdr3_aa: CASSSQGALGGETQYF
v_call: TRBV30; clone_size: many; j_call: TRBJ1-3; d_call: NA; cdr3_nt: TGTGCCGGTCTAAGGCGGAGGGGAAACACCATATATTTT; cdr3_aa: CAGLRRRGNTIYF
v_call: TRBV28; clone_size: NA; j_call: TRBJ1-5; d_call: NA; cdr3_nt: TGTGCCAGCAGACCCGCTTTTGGACAGAGACTGTATAGCAATCAGCCCCAGCATTTT; cdr3_aa: CASRPAFGQRLYSNQPQHF
v_call: TRBV5-1; clone_size: once; j_call: TRBJ2-7; d_call: NA; cdr3_nt: TGCGCCAGCAGCTTGTTGGGACACTTTTACTACGAGCAGTACTTC; cdr3_aa: CASSLLGHFYYEQYF
v_call: TRBV7-9; clone_size: NA; j_call: TRBJ2-7; d_call: NA; cdr3_nt: TGTGCCAGCAGCTTAATCGGTATCTACGAGCAGTACTTC; cdr3_aa: CASSLIGIYEQYF
v_call: TRBV5-1; clone_size: NA; j_call: TRBJ1-6; d_call: TRBD1; cdr3_nt: TGCGCCAGCAGCTCTGGGACAGGGAATAATTCACCCCTCCACTTT; cdr3_aa: CASSSGTGNNSPLHF
v_call: TRBV25-1; clone_size: NA; j_call: TRBJ2-3; d_call: TRBD2; cdr3_nt: TGTGCCAGCAGCCTAGCGGGACTGACAGATACGCAGTATTTT; cdr3_aa: CASSLAGLTDTQYF
v_call: TRBV7-9; clone_size: NA; j_call: TRBJ1-3; d_call: TRBD1; cdr3_nt: TGTGCCAGCAGCCACTATGGACAGGGCTCTGGAAACACCATATATTTT; cdr3_aa: CASSHYGQGSGNTIYF
v_call: TRBV4-1; clone_size: few; j_call: TRBJ1-2; d_call: NA; cdr3_nt: TGCGCCAGCAGCATTGGGGGCAGGGTAGACTATGGCTACACCTTC; cdr3_aa: CASSIGGRVDYGYTF
v_call: TRBV11-2; clone_size: NA; j_call: TRBJ2-7; d_call: TRBD2; cdr3_nt: TGTGCCAGCAGCTTGGGGATAGCGGGAGACTACGAGCAGTACTTC; cdr3_aa: CASSLGIAGDYEQYF
v_call: TRBV24-1; clone_size: NA; j_call: TRBJ2-2; d_call: NA; cdr3_nt: TGTGCCACCAGTGACAGGGGTCGAACCGGGGAGCTGTTTTTT; cdr3_aa: CATSDRGRTGELFF
v_call: TRBV19; clone_size: NA; j_call: TRBJ1-2; d_call: NA; cdr3_nt: TGTGCCAGTAGTGCCTACAGGGCGAGTGGCTACACCTTC; cdr3_aa: CASSAYRASGYTF
v_call: TRBV12-5; clone_size: NA; j_call: TRBJ1-5; d_call: NA; cdr3_nt: TGTGCTAGTGGTCAGTATAGCAATCAGCCCCAGCATTTT; cdr3_aa: CASGQYSNQPQHF
v_call: TRBV15; clone_size: NA; j_call: TRBJ2-1; d_call: TRBD1; cdr3_nt: TGTGCCACCAGCGAACAGGGGGCGAAATACAATGAGCAGTTCTTC; cdr3_aa: CATSEQGAKYNEQFF
v_call: TRBV28; clone_size: NA; j_call: TRBJ2-1; d_call: NA; cdr3_nt: TGTGCCAGCAGTTCCTACAGGTCGGGCAATGAGCAGTTCTTC; cdr3_aa: CASSSYRSGNEQFF
v_call: TRBV9; clone_size: NA; j_call: TRBJ2-1; d_call: TRBD2; cdr3_nt: TGTGCCAGCAGCGTAGTCTCACTAGCGGGGCGCAATGAGCAGTTCTTC; cdr3_aa: CASSVVSLAGRNEQFF
v_call: TRBV2; clone_size: once; j_call: TRBJ1-5; d_call: NA; cdr3_nt: TGTGCCAGCAGTCGGAGGGCTAGCAATCAGCCCCAGCATTTT; cdr3_aa: CASSRRASNQPQHF
v_call: TRBV5-6; clone_size: NA; j_call: TRBJ2-2; d_call: TRBD2; cdr3_nt: TGTGCCAGCAGCTTATTTACTAGCGGGAGGCCCGGGGAGCTGTTTTTT; cdr3_aa: CASSLFTSGRPGELFF
v_call: TRBV5-1; clone_size: NA; j_call: TRBJ2-2; d_call: NA; cdr3_nt: TGCGCCAGCAGCCGGGGTCGGTGGGAGCGGATATTGAACACCGGGGAGCTGTTTTTT; cdr3_aa: CASSRGRWERILNTGELFF
v_call: TRBV6-1; clone_size: NA; j_call: TRBJ1-5; d_call: TRBD1; cdr3_nt: TGTGCCAGCAGTGAAGGGACAGGGGTTCAGCCCCAGCATTTT; cdr3_aa: CASSEGTGVQPQHF
v_call: TRBV10-3; clone_size: few; j_call: TRBJ2-1; d_call: NA; cdr3_nt: TGTGCCATCTATGGGGGCGGTGAGCAGTTCTTC; cdr3_aa: CAIYGGGEQFF
v_call: TRBV4-1; clone_size: NA; j_call: TRBJ1-5; d_call: NA; cdr3_nt: TGCGCCAGCAGCCAAGGAACGACAGGCAATCAGCCCCAGCATTTT; cdr3_aa: CASSQGTTGNQPQHF
v_call: TRBV11-1; clone_size: NA; j_call: TRBJ2-1; d_call: NA; cdr3_nt: TGTGCCAGCAGCACCATAGGTCGGGGGTACAATGAGCAGTTCTTC; cdr3_aa: CASSTIGRGYNEQFF
v_call: TRBV27; clone_size: NA; j_call: TRBJ1-5; d_call: NA; cdr3_nt: TGTGCCAGCAGTAACCCAGGGAACCGGGAGCCCCAGCATTTT; cdr3_aa: CASSNPGNREPQHF
v_call: TRBV29-1; clone_size: once; j_call: TRBJ2-7; d_call: NA; cdr3_nt: TGCAGCGCCCGTGGGGACTTGGGGCAGTACTTC; cdr3_aa: CSARGDLGQYF
v_call: TRBV4-1; clone_size: NA; j_call: TRBJ1-1; d_call: NA; cdr3_nt: TGCGCCAGCAGCCTCCGGGTGGGGAACACTGAAGCTTTCTTT; cdr3_aa: CASSLRVGNTEAFF